The 19 T cell receptor beta chains listed next were all sequenced from one sample in a study of blood T cells in healthy people across ages. Using a J-beta primer mix together with a sample-barcoded 5' primer, a second PCR was run for roughly 6 to 11 cycles. Each CDR3 protein gets one entry after TCRdb re-called the 5' RACE reads with MiXCR. The sample records 1,500,000 or so distinct CDR3 sequences, approximately 60% being singletons. The sequencing sample was made of blood. The receptors were sampled from a man between 18 and 35 years old in good health.

The chain couples TRBV5-4 to TRBJ2-7, with D perhaps given as TRBD1 or TRBD2 (5 bases each). The CDR3 contains 16 residues. CDR1 is SGHNT, CDR2 YYREEE, per germline (reference sequence). V shed 3 bases and J shed 5 bases, with 21 bases lying between them. CDR3 amino acids: CASSSPGDLLSNEQYF. The CDR3 DNA sequence: TGTGCCAGCAGCTCGCCCGGGGACCTACTGTCTAACGAGCAGTACTTC.

The chain combines TRBV6-5 with TRBJ2-7; possible D gene TRBD1, 6 bases. The DNA end lines up better with TRBJ2-5; the J call may be wrong. The CDR3 covers 14 residues. CDR1 and CDR2 from the germline V gene are MNHEY and SVGAGI. The CDR3 loop is CASSYLDRSETQYF. DNA for the CDR3: TGTGCCAGCAGTTACCTTGACAGGTCGGAGACCCAGTACTTC.

The V call is TRBV7-2, the J call TRBJ1-5, with D unclear. This CDR3 spans 16 amino acids. Germline V gene lookup returns CDR1 SGHTA and CDR2 FQGNSA. V was trimmed by 4 bases and J by 0 bases, leaving 13 bases between them. DNA of the CDR3: TGTGCCAGCAGCTCGCAGACGGGTTATAGCAATCAGCCCCAGCATTTT. Translation gives CASSSQTGYSNQPQHF.

This sequence joins TRBV27 and TRBJ2-7; perhaps TRBD2 as D (6 bases). CDR3 length: 13 amino acids. The V gene lost 8 bases and the J gene lost 2 bases, with 13 bases spanning the gap. Germline V gene sequence: CDR1 MNHEY, CDR2 SMNVEV (reference sequence). The CDR3 sequence is CASGDGSTYEQYF. CDR3 coding DNA: TGTGCCAGCGGAGACGGGAGCACCTACGAGCAGTACTTC.

The gene calls are TRBV3-1 and TRBJ2-5; D is unresolved. Per the germline V gene, CDR1 is LGHDT and CDR2 is YNNKEL (reference sequence). With 1 base removed from V and 5 bases from J, the gap between germline ends came to 11 bases. CDR3 length equals 14 residues. CDR3 region: CASSQGWPAETQYF. The CDR3 bases are TGTGCCAGCAGCCAAGGTTGGCCTGCGGAGACCCAGTACTTC.

V and J are TRBV7-2 and TRBJ2-7; unclear D gene. V was trimmed by 3 bases and J by 2 bases, leaving 14 bases between them. CDR1 and CDR2 (germline): SGHTA, FQGNSA. CDR3 length: 15 residues. CDR3 nucleotides: TGTGCCAGCAGCTTGCTAGACTTCACAACCTACGAGCAGTACTTC. This sequence encodes CASSLLDFTTYEQYF.

V and J are TRBV12-3 or TRBV12-4 and TRBJ1-2; unclear D gene. The CDR3 sequence is 15 residues long. V lost 5 bases and J 4 bases, leaving 17 bases between the germline ends. CDR3 amino acids: CASSPTGPESYGYTF. Here the CDR3 DNA reads TGTGCCAGCAGTCCTACCGGGCCCGAGAGCTATGGCTACACCTTC.

The J gene is TRBJ1-5, the V gene TRBV6-7; D is ambiguous. TRBV6-7 is marked as an open reading frame, function uncertain. This CDR3 comprises 10 residues. Trimming took off 11 bases at V and 5 bases at J, with 7 bases between the two ends. CDR3 sequence reads: CACPHQPQHF. CDR3 DNA sequence: TGTGCCTGTCCTCATCAGCCCCAGCATTTT.

This rearrangement joins TRBV6-2 or TRBV6-3 to TRBJ2-7; 10 bases map to TRBD2. Trimming cost V 7 bases and J 1 base; bases outside gene matches: 7. Germline values: CDR1 MNHEY, CDR2 SVGEGT. The CDR3 has 15 amino acids. The CDR3 DNA sequence: TGTGCCAGCACCCCGGGGACTAGCGCGTCCTACGAGCAGTACTTC. This codes for CASTPGTSASYEQYF.

This chain links TRBV27 with TRBJ2-5; possible D gene TRBD2, 5 bases. The J call may be incorrect, as the DNA end agrees better with TRBJ2-7. The V gene's germline CDR1 is MNHEY and CDR2 SMNVEV (reference sequence). There are 14 residues in the CDR3. The CDR3 is CASSFASTTAEQYF. CDR3 nucleotides: TGTGCCAGCAGTTTCGCCTCGACTACCGCCGAGCAGTACTTC.

The chain links TRBV27 to TRBJ2-1; D gene ambiguous. The CDR3 consists of 12 residues. Germline V gene data show CDR1 as MNHEY and CDR2 as SMNVEV (reference sequence). V lost 6 bases, J lost 2 bases, and 5 bases lay in between. In nucleotides, the CDR3 is TGTGCCAGCAGGCCTACCTACAATGAGCAGTTCTTC. This encodes CASRPTYNEQFF.

The chain has TRBV11-3 and TRBJ2-7; 14 nucleotides align to TRBD2. The CDR3 is 14 residues long. The germline CDR1 and CDR2 sequences are SGHNT and YENEEA. J was trimmed by 6 bases and V by 3 bases; bases with no gene match: 1. In DNA form, the CDR3 reads TGTGCCAGCAGCTTTGGGACTAGCGGGGGCGAGCAGTACTTC. It is translated as CASSFGTSGGEQYF.

The table lists this clonotype with a few counts. Here the CDR3 reads CSAIPTGNGYTF. In DNA, the CDR3 is TGCAGTGCTATTCCCACAGGGAACGGCTACACCTTC. The chain has TRBV20-1 and TRBJ1-2, with TRBD1 as a possible D gene (6 bases). V was clipped by 4 bases and J by 8 bases, with 14 bases between them. Germline V gene sequence: CDR1 DFQATT, CDR2 SNEGSKA (reference sequence). The CDR3 has 12 residues.

The chain links TRBV6-5 to TRBJ2-5; 7 nucleotides line up with TRBD2. There are 14 residues in the CDR3. Trimming at V came to 2 bases and at J to 3 bases, leaving 3 bases not matched to a gene. Germline CDR1 reads MNHEY; CDR2 reads SVGAGI. CDR3 DNA: TGTGCCAGCAGTTACCAGGGAGGGAAAGAGACCCAGTACTTC. Residues: CASSYQGGKETQYF.

This chain connects TRBV10-3 to TRBJ2-5; 7 bases map to TRBD1. CDR3 length: 16 residues. Germline values: CDR1 ENHRY, CDR2 SYGVKD. Trimming took 2 bases from V and 8 from J; bases not matched to a gene: 14. CDR3 bases: TGTGCCATCAGTGAGGGGACAGATGTCAGGGCTAGTACCCAGTACTTC. Amino acids: CAISEGTDVRASTQYF.

The chain has TRBV12-3 or TRBV12-4 and TRBJ2-1; 9 bases map to TRBD1. The end of the DNA fits TRBJ2-7 better, so the J call may be wrong. The CDR3 has 14 residues. CDR3 nucleotide sequence: TGTGCCAGCAGTGACAATAGACAGGGGGATGAGCAGTACTTC. Translating it yields CASSDNRQGDEQYF.

The chain joins TRBV4-2 to TRBJ2-6, with 9 positions matching TRBD1. There are 18 residues in the CDR3. The germline gives CDR1 LGHNA, CDR2 YNFKEQ. Losses at the gene ends were 1 base for V and 0 bases for J; bases not matched to a gene: 4. CDR3 sequence (DNA): TGTGCCAGCAGCCAAGTAGGGACAGGGCCCTCTGGGGCCAACGTCCTGACTTTC. This sequence encodes CASSQVGTGPSGANVLTF.

The rearrangement joins TRBV20-1 to TRBJ2-5; maybe TRBD2 (6 bases). Germline CDR1 and CDR2: DFQATT and SNEGSKA (reference sequence). V lost 6 bases, J lost 5 bases, and 16 bases lay in between. The CDR3 contains 13 residues. CDR3 protein: CSARRASVETQYF. The CDR3, as DNA: TGCAGTGCACGGAGGGCTAGCGTGGAGACCCAGTACTTC.

This clonotype appeared once. A read error may account for a junction end that differs from germline. The J gene is TRBJ2-3, the V gene TRBV10-3; 7 bases line up with TRBD1. The CDR3 runs 16 residues. Germline lookup yields CDR1 ENHRY and CDR2 SYGVKD. For the CDR3, the DNA is TGTGCCATCAATGAGGATCCGGGACAGAACACAGATACGCAGTATTTT. Encoded protein: CAINEDPGQNTDTQYF.